The 3 T cell receptor beta chains below all came from one sample that was sequenced in a study of identical twins. TCRdb re-derived calls from the 5' RACE reads in MiXCR, one entry per CDR3 protein. In the table there are some 1,700,000 distinct CDR3 sequences, around 33% of which are singletons. The sample consisted of cord blood. All receptors come from a newborn girl in good health.

This clonotype has just a few counts. The chain employs TRBV14 and TRBJ2-2, with D maybe TRBD2 (5 bases). Deletions cut 4 bases from V and 6 bases from J, with 9 bases between. Germline V gene sequence: CDR1 SGHDN, CDR2 FVKESK. The CDR3 consists of 13 residues. This CDR3 is CASSPRVSGELFF. CDR3 bases: TGTGCCAGCAGCCCGAGGGTCTCCGGGGAGCTGTTTTTT.

The V gene is TRBV20-1, the J gene TRBJ2-7; D is perhaps TRBD1 or TRBD2 (6 bases each). Per the germline V gene, CDR1 is DFQATT and CDR2 is SNEGSKA (reference sequence). The CDR3 is 15 residues long. V lost 3 bases and J lost 7, with 22 bases in between. The CDR3 bases are TGCAGTGCTAGGAGGAAGGGGGGTGTCAACAATGAGCAGTACTTC. Amino acid sequence: CSARRKGGVNNEQYF.

The table lists this clonotype with many counts. This rearrangement joins TRBV12-3 or TRBV12-4 to TRBJ1-1; 7 bases match TRBD1. Trimming removed 2 bases from V and 2 bases from J; junction bases left unmatched: 2. The CDR3 sequence is 14 residues long. In nucleotides, the CDR3 is TGTGCCAGCAGTTTATGGGACAGAAACACTGAAGCTTTCTTT. Translating it yields CASSLWDRNTEAFF.